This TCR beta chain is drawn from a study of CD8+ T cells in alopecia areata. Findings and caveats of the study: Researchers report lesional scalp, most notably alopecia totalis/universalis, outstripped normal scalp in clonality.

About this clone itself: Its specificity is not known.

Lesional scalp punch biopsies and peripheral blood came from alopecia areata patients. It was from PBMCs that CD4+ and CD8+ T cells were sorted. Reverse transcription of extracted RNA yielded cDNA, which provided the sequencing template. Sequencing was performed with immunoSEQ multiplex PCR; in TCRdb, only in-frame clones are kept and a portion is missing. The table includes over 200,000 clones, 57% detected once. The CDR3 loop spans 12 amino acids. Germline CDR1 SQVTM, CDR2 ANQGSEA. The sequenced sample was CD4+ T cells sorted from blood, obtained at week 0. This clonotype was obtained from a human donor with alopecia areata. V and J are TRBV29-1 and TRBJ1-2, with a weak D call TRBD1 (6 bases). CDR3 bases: TGCAACGCAATGGGGGCGGACTATGGCTACACCTTC. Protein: CNAMGADYGYTF. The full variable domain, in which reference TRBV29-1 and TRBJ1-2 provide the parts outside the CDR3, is SAVISQKPSRDICQRGTSLTIQCQVDSQVTMMFWYRQQPGQSLTLIATANQGSEATYESGFVIDKFPISRPNLTFSTLTVSNMSPEDSSIYLCNAMGADYGYTFGSGTRLTVV.